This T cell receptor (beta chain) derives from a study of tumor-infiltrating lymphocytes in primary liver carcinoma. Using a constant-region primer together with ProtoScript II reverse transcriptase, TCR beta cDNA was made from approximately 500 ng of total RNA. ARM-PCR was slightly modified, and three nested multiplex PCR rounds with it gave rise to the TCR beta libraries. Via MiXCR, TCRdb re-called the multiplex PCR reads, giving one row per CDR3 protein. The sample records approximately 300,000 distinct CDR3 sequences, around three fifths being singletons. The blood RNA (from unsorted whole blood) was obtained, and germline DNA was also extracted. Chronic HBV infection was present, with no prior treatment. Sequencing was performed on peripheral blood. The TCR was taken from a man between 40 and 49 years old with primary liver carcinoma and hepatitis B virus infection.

CDR3 loop: CASSQDLGNTKETQYF. In DNA form, the CDR3 reads TGCGCCAGCAGCCAAGATCTCGGGAACACTAAAGAGACCCAGTACTTC. The rearrangement links TRBV4-1 to TRBJ2-5; the D gene is possibly TRBD2 (5 bases). The V end was cut by 0 bases, the J end by 3 bases, with 14 bases between. The germline V gene encodes CDR1 MGHRA and CDR2 YSYEKL. The CDR3 extends over 16 amino acids.